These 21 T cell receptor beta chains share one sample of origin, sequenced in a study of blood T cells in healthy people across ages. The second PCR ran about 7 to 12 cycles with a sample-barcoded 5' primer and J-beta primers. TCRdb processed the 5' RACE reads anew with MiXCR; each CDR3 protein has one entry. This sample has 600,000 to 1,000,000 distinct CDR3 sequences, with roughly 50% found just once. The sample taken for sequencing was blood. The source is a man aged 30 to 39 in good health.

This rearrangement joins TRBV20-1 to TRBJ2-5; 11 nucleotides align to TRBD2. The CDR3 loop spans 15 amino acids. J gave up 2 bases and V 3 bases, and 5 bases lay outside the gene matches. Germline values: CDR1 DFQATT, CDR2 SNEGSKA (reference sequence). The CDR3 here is CSASQIAGGQETQYF. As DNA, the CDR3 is TGCAGTGCTAGCCAGATAGCGGGAGGGCAAGAGACCCAGTACTTC.

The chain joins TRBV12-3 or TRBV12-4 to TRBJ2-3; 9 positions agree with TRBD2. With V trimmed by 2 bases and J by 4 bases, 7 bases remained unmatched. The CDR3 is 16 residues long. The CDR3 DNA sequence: TGTGCCAGCAGTTTAATAGGGACTAGCCTCGCAGATACGCAGTATTTT. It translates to CASSLIGTSLADTQYF.

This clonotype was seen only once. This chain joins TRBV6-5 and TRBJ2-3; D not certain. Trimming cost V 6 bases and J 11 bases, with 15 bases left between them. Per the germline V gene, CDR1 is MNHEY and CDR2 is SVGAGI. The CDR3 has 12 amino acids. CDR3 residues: CASRTVDLLQYF. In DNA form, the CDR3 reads TGTGCCAGCAGAACCGTGGACCTATTGCAGTATTTT.

CDR3 DNA: TGTGCCAGCAGCGCCTACAGGGGTTGGAATCAGCCCCAGCATTTT. Amino acids: CASSAYRGWNQPQHF. The rearrangement links TRBV7-2 to TRBJ1-5, with 7 bases that match TRBD1. The CDR3 is 15 residues long. Per germline, CDR1 SGHTA and CDR2 FQGNSA. V was clipped by 5 bases and J by 4 bases; unmatched bases: 8. Full variable domain (outside the CDR3, taken from reference TRBV7-2 and TRBJ1-5): GAGVSQSPSNKVTEKGKDVELRCDPISGHTALYWYRQSLGQGLEFLIYFQGNSAPDKSGLPSDRFSAERTGGSVSTLTIQRTQQEDSAVYLCASSAYRGWNQPQHFGDGTRLSIL.

CDR3 loop: CASTRGQNGYEQYF. CDR3 nucleotides: TGTGCCAGCACCCGGGGACAGAACGGCTACGAGCAGTACTTC. The chain joins TRBV6-2 or TRBV6-3 to TRBJ2-7, with 7 positions matching TRBD1. Germline V gives CDR1 MNHEY, CDR2 SVGEGT. After removal of 7 bases from V and 3 bases from J, the junction contained 9 bases not matched to a gene. The CDR3 length is 14 residues.

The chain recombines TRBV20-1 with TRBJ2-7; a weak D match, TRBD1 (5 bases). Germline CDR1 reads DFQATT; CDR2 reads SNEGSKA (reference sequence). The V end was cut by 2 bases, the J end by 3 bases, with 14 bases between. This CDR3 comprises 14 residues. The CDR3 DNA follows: TGCAGTGCTAGACACCCTATAGGGGACTACGAGCAGTACTTC. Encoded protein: CSARHPIGDYEQYF.

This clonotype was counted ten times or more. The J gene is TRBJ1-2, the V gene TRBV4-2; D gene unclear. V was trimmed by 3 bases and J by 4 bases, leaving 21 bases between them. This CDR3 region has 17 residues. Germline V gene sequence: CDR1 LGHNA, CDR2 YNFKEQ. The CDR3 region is CASSQAVIGTHSYGYTF. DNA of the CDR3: TGTGCCAGCAGCCAGGCGGTCATTGGCACTCATTCCTATGGCTACACCTTC.

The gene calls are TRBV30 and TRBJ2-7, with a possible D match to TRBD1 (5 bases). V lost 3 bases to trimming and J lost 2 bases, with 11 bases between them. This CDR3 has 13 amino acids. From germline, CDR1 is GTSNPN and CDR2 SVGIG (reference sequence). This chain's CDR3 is CAWSPQVPYEQYF. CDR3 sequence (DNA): TGTGCCTGGAGCCCACAGGTCCCCTACGAGCAGTACTTC.

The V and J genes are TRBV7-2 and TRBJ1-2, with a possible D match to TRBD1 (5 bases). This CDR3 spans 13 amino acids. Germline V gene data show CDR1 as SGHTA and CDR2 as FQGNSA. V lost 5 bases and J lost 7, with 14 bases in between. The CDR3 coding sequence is TGTGCCAGCAGCCCGAACCAGGGAGGTGGCTACACCTTC. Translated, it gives CASSPNQGGGYTF. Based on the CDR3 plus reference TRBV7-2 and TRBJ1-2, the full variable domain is GAGVSQSPSNKVTEKGKDVELRCDPISGHTALYWYRQSLGQGLEFLIYFQGNSAPDKSGLPSDRFSAERTGGSVSTLTIQRTQQEDSAVYLCASSPNQGGGYTFGSGTRLTVV.

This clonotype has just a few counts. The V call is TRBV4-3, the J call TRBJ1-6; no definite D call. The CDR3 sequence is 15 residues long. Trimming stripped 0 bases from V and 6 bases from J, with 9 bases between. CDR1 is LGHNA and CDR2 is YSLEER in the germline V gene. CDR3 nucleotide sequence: TGCGCCAGCAGCCAAGACGGATCGGGTAATTCACCCCTCCACTTT. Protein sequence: CASSQDGSGNSPLHF.

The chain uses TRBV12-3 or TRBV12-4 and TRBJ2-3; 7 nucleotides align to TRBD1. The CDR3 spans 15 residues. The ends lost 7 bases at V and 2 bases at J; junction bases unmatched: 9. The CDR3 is CASKGATRYTDTQYF. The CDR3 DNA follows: TGTGCCAGCAAGGGGGCTACTAGGTACACAGATACGCAGTATTTT.

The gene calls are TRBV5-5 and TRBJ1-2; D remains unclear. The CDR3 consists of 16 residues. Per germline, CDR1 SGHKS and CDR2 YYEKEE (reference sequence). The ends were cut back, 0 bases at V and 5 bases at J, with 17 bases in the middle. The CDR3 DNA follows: TGTGCCAGCAGCTTGGAAGCAGAAAGGAGGGATTATGGCTACACCTTC. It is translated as CASSLEAERRDYGYTF.

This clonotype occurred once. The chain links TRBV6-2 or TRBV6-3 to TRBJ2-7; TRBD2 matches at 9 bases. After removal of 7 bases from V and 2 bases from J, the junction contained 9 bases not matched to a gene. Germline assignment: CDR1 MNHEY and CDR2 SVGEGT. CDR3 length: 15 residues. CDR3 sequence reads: CASTLVAGATYEQYF. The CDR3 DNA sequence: TGTGCCAGCACCCTGGTAGCGGGAGCCACCTACGAGCAGTACTTC.

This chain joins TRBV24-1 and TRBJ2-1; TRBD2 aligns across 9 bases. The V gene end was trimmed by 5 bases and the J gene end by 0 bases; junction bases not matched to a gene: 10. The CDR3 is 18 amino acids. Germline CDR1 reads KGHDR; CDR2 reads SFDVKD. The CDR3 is CATSGPESGRSSYNEQFF. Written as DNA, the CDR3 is TGTGCCACCAGTGGTCCGGAGAGCGGGAGGAGCTCCTACAATGAGCAGTTCTTC.

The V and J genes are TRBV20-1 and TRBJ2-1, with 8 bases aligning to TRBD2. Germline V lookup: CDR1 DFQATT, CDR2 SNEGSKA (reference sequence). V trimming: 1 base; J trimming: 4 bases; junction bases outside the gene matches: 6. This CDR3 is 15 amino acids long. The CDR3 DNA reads TGCAGTGCTAGAGTAAACGGGAGGGGATACAATGAGCAGTTCTTC. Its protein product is CSARVNGRGYNEQFF.

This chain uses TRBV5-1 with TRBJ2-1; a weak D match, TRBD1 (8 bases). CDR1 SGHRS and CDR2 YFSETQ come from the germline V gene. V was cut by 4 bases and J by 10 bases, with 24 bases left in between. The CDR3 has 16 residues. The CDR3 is CASSQSYRGGLAEQFF. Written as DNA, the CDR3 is TGCGCCAGCAGCCAATCTTACAGGGGGGGTTTGGCGGAGCAGTTCTTC. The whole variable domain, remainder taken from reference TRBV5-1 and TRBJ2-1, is KAGVTQTPRYLIKTRGQQVTLSCSPISGHRSVSWYQQTPGQGLQFLFEYFSETQRNKGNFPGRFSGRQFSNSRSEMNVSTLELGDSALYLCASSQSYRGGLAEQFFGPGTRLTVL.

For the CDR3, the DNA is TGTGCCAGTGTTGACAGTCTCAATGAGCAGTTCTTC. It yields the protein CASVDSLNEQFF. The rearrangement joins TRBV12-3 or TRBV12-4 to TRBJ2-1, with D possibly TRBD1 on 5 matching bases. Trimming removed 9 bases at V and 6 bases at J, with 12 bases between. This CDR3 is 12 amino acids long.

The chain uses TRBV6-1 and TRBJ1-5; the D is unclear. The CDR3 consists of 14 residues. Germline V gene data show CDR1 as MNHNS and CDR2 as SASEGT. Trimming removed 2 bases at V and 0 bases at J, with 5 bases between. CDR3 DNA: TGTGCCAGCAGTGAATGGATTAGCAATCAGCCCCAGCATTTT. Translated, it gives CASSEWISNQPQHF.

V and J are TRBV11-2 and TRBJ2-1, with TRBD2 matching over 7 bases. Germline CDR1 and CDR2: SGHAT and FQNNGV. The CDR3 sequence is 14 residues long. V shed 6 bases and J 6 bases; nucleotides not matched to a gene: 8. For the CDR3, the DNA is TGTGCCAGCAGACTTAGCGGGTCTTCCAATGAGCAGTTCTTC. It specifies CASRLSGSSNEQFF.

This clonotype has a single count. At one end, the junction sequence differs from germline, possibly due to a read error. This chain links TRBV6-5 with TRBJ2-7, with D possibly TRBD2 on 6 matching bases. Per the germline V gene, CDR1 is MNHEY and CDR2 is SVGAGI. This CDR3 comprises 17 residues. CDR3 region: CAGSYSSQNGGSYEQYF. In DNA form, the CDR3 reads TGTGCCGGCAGTTACTCCTCCCAGAACGGGGGCTCCTACGAGCAGTACTTC.

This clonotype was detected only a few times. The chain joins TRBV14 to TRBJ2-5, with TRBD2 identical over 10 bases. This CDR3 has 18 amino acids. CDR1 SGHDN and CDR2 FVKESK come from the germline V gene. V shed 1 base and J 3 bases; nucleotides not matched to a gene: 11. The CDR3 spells CASSQGFQRTSGKETQYF. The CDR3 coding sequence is TGTGCCAGCAGCCAAGGGTTCCAAAGGACTAGCGGCAAAGAGACCCAGTACTTC.